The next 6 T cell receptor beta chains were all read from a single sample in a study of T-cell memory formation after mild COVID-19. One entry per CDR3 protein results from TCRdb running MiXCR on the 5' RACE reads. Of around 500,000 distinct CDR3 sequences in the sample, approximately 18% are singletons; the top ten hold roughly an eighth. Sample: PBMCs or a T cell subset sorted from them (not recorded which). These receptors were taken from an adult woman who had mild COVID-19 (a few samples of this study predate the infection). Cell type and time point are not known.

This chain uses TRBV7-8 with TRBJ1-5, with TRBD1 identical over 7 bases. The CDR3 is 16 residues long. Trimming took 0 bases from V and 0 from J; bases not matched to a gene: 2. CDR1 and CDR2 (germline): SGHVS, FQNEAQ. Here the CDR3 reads CASSLAYRGSNQPQHF. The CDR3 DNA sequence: TGTGCCAGCAGCTTAGCCTACAGGGGTAGCAATCAGCCCCAGCATTTT.

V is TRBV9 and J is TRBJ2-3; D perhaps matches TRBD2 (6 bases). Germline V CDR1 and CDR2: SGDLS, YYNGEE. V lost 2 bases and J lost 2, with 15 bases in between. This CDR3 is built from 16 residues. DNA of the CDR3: TGTGCCAGCAGCGTTAGAAGTCTAGCGACCACAGATACGCAGTATTTT. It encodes CASSVRSLATTDTQYF.

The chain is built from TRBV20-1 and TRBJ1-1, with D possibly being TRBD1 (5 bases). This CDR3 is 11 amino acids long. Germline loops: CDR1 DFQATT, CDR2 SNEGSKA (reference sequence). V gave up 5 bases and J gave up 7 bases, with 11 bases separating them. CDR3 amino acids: CSASSQGEAFF. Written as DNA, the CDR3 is TGCAGTGCTTCCTCTCAGGGTGAAGCTTTCTTT.

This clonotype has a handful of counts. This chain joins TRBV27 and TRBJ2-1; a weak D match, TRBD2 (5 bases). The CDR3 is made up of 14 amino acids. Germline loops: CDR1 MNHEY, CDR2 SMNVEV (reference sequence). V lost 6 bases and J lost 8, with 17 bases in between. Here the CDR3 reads CASSGGLRVDEQFF. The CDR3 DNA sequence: TGTGCCAGCAGCGGAGGTCTTCGGGTAGATGAGCAGTTCTTC.

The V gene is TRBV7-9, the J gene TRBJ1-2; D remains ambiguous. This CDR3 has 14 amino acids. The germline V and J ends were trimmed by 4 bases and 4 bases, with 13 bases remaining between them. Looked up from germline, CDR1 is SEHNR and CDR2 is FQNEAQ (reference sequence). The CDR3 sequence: CASSSDTDIYGYTF. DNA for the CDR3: TGTGCCAGCAGCTCAGACACCGATATCTATGGCTACACCTTC. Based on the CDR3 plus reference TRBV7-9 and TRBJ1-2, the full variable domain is DTGVSQNPRHKITKRGQNVTFRCDPISEHNRLYWYRQTLGQGPEFLTYFQNEAQLEKSRLLSDRFSAERPKGSFSTLEIQRTEQGDSAMYLCASSSDTDIYGYTFGSGTRLTVV.

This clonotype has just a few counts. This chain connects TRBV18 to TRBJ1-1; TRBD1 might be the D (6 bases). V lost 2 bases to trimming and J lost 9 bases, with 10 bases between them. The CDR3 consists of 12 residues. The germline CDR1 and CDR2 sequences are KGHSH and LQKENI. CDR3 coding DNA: TGTGCCAGCTCACCAGAGACAGGAAAAGCTTTCTTT. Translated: CASSPETGKAFF.